This entry concerns a single TCR beta chain. It lacks a known antigen. Base quality data are lacking; no much larger clone is found one base away. This specimen belongs to a study of blood T cells in healthy people across ages (dated by TCRdb to 2015 to 2017). Study-wide context: Template switching captured roughly one uniquely barcoded TCR beta cDNA molecule per two T cells in model experiments. To avoid experimental bias, donors of different ages were distributed randomly across sequencing lanes. Donors were grouped into four age groups: young (average 16 years), middle-aged (under 40), aged (around 56) and long-lived (approximately 78). For two donors (one aged 18 to 29 and one aged 80 or older), the study analyzed two additional independent replicas of 1 million unique cDNA reads from the same blood draw. Age-related changes in TCR beta repertoire diversity were measured in the study by deep sequencing normalized with unique cDNA molecular identifiers. Points the paper makes about the study in general: The percentage of naive T cells measured by flow cytometry correlated strongly with observed TCR beta diversity. Compared with the aged group, the long-lived group had more naive CD4+ T cells, fewer expanded clones and increased TCR diversity, a pattern suggesting age selection. Because donor CMV infection status was unknown, age-related changes in expanded clonotypes were potentially confounded. Conclusive comparison of naive and antigen-experienced compartments was prevented by the profiling of bulk unsorted PBMCs. Estimates of total diversity based on one million sequenced T cells were regarded as lower bounds and as underestimates. Observed TCR beta diversity per million T cells fell roughly linearly with age, and a significant reduction was already apparent by age about 38.

CDR1 SNHLY and CDR2 FYNNEI were looked up in the germline V gene. The CDR3, from cysteine to phenylalanine, totals 15 residues. Just CDR3 DNA is preserved here, 45 bases in frame from base 1. Relative to germline, V is missing 2 bases and J is missing 3 bases, with 2 bases of the junction outside any gene match. The donors were 40 or so Caucasian individuals from Russia, aged about 6 to 95 years, who were systemically healthy. Each donor gave 9 to 10 milliliters of peripheral blood, collected into EDTA-treated Vacutainer tubes. Ficoll-Paque density-gradient centrifugation was used to isolate PBMCs, with at least 6.5 million per sample. Total RNA was extracted from PBMCs with Trizol reagent, with at least 6 micrograms obtained per sample. The percentages of naive CD45RAhigh/CD27high T cells were determined by flow cytometry on a PBMC aliquot from every donor. Libraries were constructed by 5' RACE. A second PCR of about 6 to 11 cycles was performed with a sample-barcoded 5' primer and a J-beta primer mix. Each TCR beta cDNA molecule received a unique molecular identifier from a template-switch 5' adaptor carrying 12 random nucleotides. Each sample yielded at least 2.5 million CDR3-containing paired-end reads. First-strand cDNA synthesis was performed from all RNA using the Mint cDNA synthesis kit, with priming by a TRBC-specific oligonucleotide. Following uracil-DNA glycosylase treatment, a first 18-cycle PCR with universal primers M1SS and BC2_uni_R was performed on all cDNA. On the study's bioinformatics: Normalization of each sample was performed by random selection of 1 million high-quality reads, each carrying a distinct molecular identifier. Reads sharing molecular identifiers were discarded rather than binned into consensus sequences. MiTCR, run with a Q25 quality threshold and the strictest error-elimination algorithm, handled CDR3 identification, clonotype clustering and error correction. A nonparametric unseen species model with Euler transformation was used to estimate a lower bound on total TCR beta diversity. TCRdb reworked the public reads: Q25 trimming with fastp, MiXCR clone assembly, productive beta chains retained. Rows with one shared CDR3 protein collapse into an entry with the most common genes and DNA. For this entry, the V and J calls and clone size follow TCRdb and not the study's own pipeline. Within this sample are fewer than 2,000,000 distinct CDR3 sequences, with more than 35% of them counted one time only. The ten top clones hold around 23% of the sample.

The source of this sequence is a human donor in good health. The chain uses TRBV2 and TRBJ2-1; TRBD2 fits 9 bases in the junction. The sample was blood. At the DNA level, the sequence is TGTGCCAGCAGTGAATTAGCGGGGGTCTACAATGAGCAGTTCTTC. Translation gives CASSELAGVYNEQFF.